A selection of T cell receptor beta chains follows, all from one sample in a study of regulatory T cells in long-lasting Graves disease. TCRdb re-called the multiplex PCR reads with MiXCR, one entry per CDR3 protein. The data show under 800,000 distinct CDR3 sequences, 15% to 20% seen once. These same data were also listed under a study on T cells in Graves' hyperthyroidism and ophthalmopathy.

The source was peripheral blood mononuclear cells (PBMCs), collected at new diagnosis, from a patient treated with antithyroid drugs. These TCRs come from a woman in her 30s with Graves disease. Both conserved end residues are part of each CDR3. Clone size is given for some rows only: seen once, a few or many times, or a class if the clone is expanded.

abundance,j_gene,v_gene,CDR3aa
many,TRBJ2-3,TRBV7-2,CASSSRTGGMDTQYF
few,TRBJ2-7,TRBV4-2,CASSQDIGSYEQYF
few,TRBJ1-4,TRBV5-6,CASSLETGLDEKLFF
few,TRBJ1-5,TRBV30,CAWSVSGGNQPQHF
many,TRBJ1-6,TRBV11-2,CASSLPSDGSPLHF
few,TRBJ1-6,TRBV12-3/TRBV12-4,CASSLARLTGMSSPLHF
many,TRBJ2-5,TRBV7-2,CASSLAGLRQETQYF
-,TRBJ1-4,TRBV27,CASSLYPTGTGVEKLFF
many,TRBJ2-5,TRBV28,CASSFQLRETQYF
few,TRBJ1-1,TRBV30,CAWRARGDYTEAFF
few,TRBJ1-1,TRBV18,CASSPPAAWGSTEAFF
many,TRBJ1-5,TRBV11-2,CASSLGGGWEPQHF
-,TRBJ1-5,TRBV12-5,CASGQGPAGNQPQHF
-,TRBJ1-2,TRBV7-9,CASSRTGYGGYGYTF
-,TRBJ1-5,TRBV28,CASGQGYQPQHF
many,TRBJ1-2,TRBV2,CASRIGTQENYGYTF
many,TRBJ1-2,TRBV28,CASSLGTGGEIYYGYTF
many,TRBJ1-1,TRBV29-1,CSAGQGALGTEAFF
-,TRBJ1-4,TRBV6-1,CASSGLAGGEKLFF
many,TRBJ1-2,TRBV12-3/TRBV12-4,CASSSTQGFNYGYTF
-,TRBJ1-6,TRBV7-9,CASSLEEAINSPLHF
-,TRBJ2-1,TRBV20-1,CSARDGPDEQFF
many,TRBJ2-3,TRBV7-2,CASSLEKTRTDTQYF
-,TRBJ1-4,TRBV7-9,CASSHTAGTGDEKLFF
-,TRBJ1-3,TRBV28,CATESSGNTIYF
many,TRBJ2-7,TRBV20-1,CSAEFLAGAPYEQYF
few,-,TRBV14,CASSQDGLSNEQFF
-,TRBJ1-2,TRBV28,CASTGTGDCGYTF
few,TRBJ2-5,TRBV20-1,CSARLTETQYF
few,TRBJ2-1,TRBV20-1,CSGLAGPLGNEQFF
many,TRBJ1-1,TRBV2,CASGGRMNTEAFF
many,TRBJ2-3,TRBV28,CASRPTQGRGGTDTQYF
-,TRBJ1-5,TRBV9,CASSSGQASNQPQHF
few,TRBJ2-1,TRBV27,CASSLSPGGDYNEQFF
many,TRBJ2-1,TRBV7-3,CASSLKSGTSGRYNEQFF
-,TRBJ1-1,TRBV10-3,CAISLTGGVAEAFF
few,TRBJ2-2,TRBV5-1,CASSLQGAMSPGELFF
many,TRBJ1-2,TRBV6-1,CASKHSYGYTF
many,TRBJ2-7,TRBV28,CASRFGNGEQYF
few,TRBJ1-1,TRBV19,CASSPGSLSPEAFF
many,TRBJ2-3,TRBV6-1,CASRDRGTDTQYF
few,TRBJ1-6,TRBV5-1,CASSLDGDSPLHF
few,TRBJ1-3,TRBV28,CASSIGTGILNTIYF
few,TRBJ2-1,TRBV20-1,CSAGTSGYNEQFF
many,TRBJ2-3,TRBV28,CASTHGLAGGTDTQYF
few,TRBJ2-1,TRBV5-6,CTSSLGTGEVEQFF
few,TRBJ2-7,TRBV7-6,CASSLGGTGIDYEQYF
-,-,TRBV29-1,CSVRGRRLGGETQYF
many,TRBJ1-5,TRBV28,CASSPGTGARPQHF
many,TRBJ1-3,TRBV28,CASNPIGGSGNTIYF
many,TRBJ2-1,TRBV27,CASRTDRISYNEQFF
many,TRBJ1-2,TRBV12-3/TRBV12-4,CASSFSPGKGGYTF
many,TRBJ2-7,TRBV7-2,CASSTRTSGIYEQYF
few,TRBJ2-7,TRBV25-1,CASSELGEYEQYF